A single sample is the source of the 17 T cell receptor beta chains below, sequenced in a study of technical replicates of blood from several donors. Data came from immunoSEQ multiplex PCR; TCRdb stores just in-frame clones and leaves some out. The data hold tens of thousands of clones, with less than 95% observed a single time. Material for sequencing was T cells isolated from PBMCs. These receptors were taken from a human donor in good health.

This chain connects TRBV28 to TRBJ1-2; 7 nucleotides agree with TRBD1. This CDR3 has 14 residues. Trimming removed 7 bases from V and 3 bases from J; junction bases left unmatched: 8. Per germline, CDR1 MDHEN and CDR2 SYDVKM. The CDR3 protein is CASILGGGYYGYTF. The CDR3 coding sequence is TGTGCCAGCATCTTAGGGGGCGGTTACTATGGCTACACCTTC.

The rearrangement uses TRBV2 and TRBJ1-3, with D possibly matching TRBD1 (5 bases). The CDR3 totals 15 residues. With 2 bases removed from V and 2 bases from J, the gap between germline ends came to 10 bases. Looked up from germline, CDR1 is SNHLY and CDR2 is FYNNEI. The CDR3 DNA reads as TGTGCCAGCAGTGAAAAGTCCAGGGCTGGAAACACCATATATTTT. Translation: CASSEKSRAGNTIYF.

The chain has TRBV4-1 and TRBJ2-7; 7 bases match TRBD2. The V gene's germline CDR1 is MGHRA and CDR2 YSYEKL. The CDR3 has 16 residues. The junction had 7 bases not matched to a gene; V was cut back by 1 base and J by 1 base. This chain's CDR3 is CASSQGAGGSSYEQYF. In DNA form, the CDR3 reads TGCGCCAGCAGCCAAGGGGCAGGCGGGAGTTCCTACGAGCAGTACTTC.

The gene calls are TRBV9 and TRBJ1-2; perhaps TRBD1 as D (5 bases). Deletions cut 4 bases from V and 8 bases from J, with 21 bases between. From germline, CDR1 is SGDLS and CDR2 YYNGEE. CDR3 length: 15 amino acids. The CDR3 DNA sequence: TGTGCCAGCAGCCCCCAGGCATTCGGGGGGGGAGGCTACACCTTC. Translating gives CASSPQAFGGGGYTF.

The V call is TRBV7-7, the J call TRBJ2-3; D not resolved. V shed 8 bases and J shed 2 bases, with 11 bases lying between them. Germline CDR1 and CDR2: SSHAT and FNYEAQ (reference sequence). This CDR3 spans 13 amino acids. CDR3 in DNA: TGTGCCAGCGGTAACGGAGCCACAGATACGCAGTATTTT. Translating it yields CASGNGATDTQYF.

This chain uses TRBV2 with TRBJ1-2; no definite D call. Germline-derived CDR1 and CDR2 are SNHLY and FYNNEI. The V end lost 1 base, the J end lost 7 bases, and 16 bases lay between the germline ends. This CDR3 has 15 residues. The CDR3 DNA reads as TGTGCCAGCAGTGAAGAATCCGGGGTACAAGGTGGCTACACCTTC. This gives the protein CASSEESGVQGGYTF.

The genes are TRBV28 and TRBJ2-3; D remains unclear. Trimming pared 5 bases from V and 0 bases from J, leaving 15 bases between. Germline values: CDR1 MDHEN, CDR2 SYDVKM. CDR3 length: 16 residues. CDR3 coding DNA: TGTGCCAGCAGTCCGCCGACTGGATGGAGCACAGATACGCAGTATTTT. Its translation: CASSPPTGWSTDTQYF. Using reference TRBV28 and TRBJ2-3 for the parts outside the CDR3, the full variable domain is DVKVTQSSRYLVKRTGEKVFLECVQDMDHENMFWYRQDPGLGLRLIYFSYDVKMKEKGDIPEGYSVSREKKERFSLILESASTNQTSMYLCASSPPTGWSTDTQYFGPGTRLTVL.

V is TRBV27 and J is TRBJ1-4; tentative D call: TRBD1 (5 bases). V lost 6 bases, J lost 6 bases, and 17 bases lay in between. Germline assignment: CDR1 MNHEY and CDR2 SMNVEV (reference sequence). The CDR3 extends over 15 amino acids. The CDR3 loop is CASRGGTLSHEKLFF. CDR3 sequence (DNA): TGTGCCAGCAGAGGCGGGACTCTTAGCCATGAAAAACTGTTTTTT.

This clone appeared once. The chain uses TRBV28 and TRBJ2-7; the match to TRBD1 covers 7 bases. The length of the CDR3 is 14 residues. CDR1 is MDHEN and CDR2 is SYDVKM in the germline V gene. The V and J ends lost 7 bases and 5 bases, in that order; junction bases with no gene match: 11. CDR3 protein: CASTFATGSHEQYF. The CDR3 DNA is TGTGCCAGCACTTTCGCGACAGGGAGCCACGAGCAGTACTTC.

The genes are TRBV7-2 and TRBJ2-3, with 8 nucleotides matching TRBD1. The germline V gene encodes CDR1 SGHTA and CDR2 FQGNSA. This CDR3 spans 16 amino acids. After removal of 0 bases from V and 4 bases from J, the junction contained 6 bases not matched to a gene. This CDR3 reads CASSLARSGGADTQYF. CDR3 DNA sequence: TGTGCCAGCAGCTTAGCGCGGTCAGGGGGCGCAGATACGCAGTATTTT.

The chain has TRBV5-6 and TRBJ1-2, with a possible D match to TRBD1 (6 bases). CDR3 size: 17 residues. Germline V gives CDR1 SGHDT, CDR2 YYEEEE. Trimming pared 1 base from V and 0 bases from J, leaving 16 bases between. CDR3 nucleotides: TGTGCCAGCAGCTTGCCGCTTCGACAGGCGACTAACTATGGCTACACCTTC. Translating gives CASSLPLRQATNYGYTF.

CDR3 sequence (DNA): TGTGCCAGCAGCCGTCTACTAGCCCGCATGCCCTACGAGCAGTACTTC. Translated: CASSRLLARMPYEQYF. V gene TRBV11-3 combines with J gene TRBJ2-7; a possible D gene is TRBD2 (6 bases). This CDR3 has 16 amino acids. The germline V gene encodes CDR1 SGHNT and CDR2 YENEEA. Trimming left V 5 bases short and J 2 bases short, with 19 bases between.

The CDR3: CASSSGLGYTDTQYF. In DNA form, the CDR3 reads TGTGCCAGCAGCTCGGGACTTGGCTATACAGATACGCAGTATTTT. The chain has TRBV7-7 and TRBJ2-3; possibly TRBD2 for D (6 bases). Trimming removed 4 bases at V and 3 bases at J, with 14 bases between. The CDR3 has 15 amino acids. CDR1 and CDR2 from the germline V gene are SSHAT and FNYEAQ (reference sequence).

The gene calls are TRBV2 and TRBJ2-3, with D hard to call. The CDR3 has 12 amino acids. The V and J ends lost 4 bases and 0 bases respectively, with 2 bases between them. Germline CDR1 is SNHLY and CDR2 is FYNNEI. The CDR3 loop is CASSVSTDTQYF. In DNA, the CDR3 is TGTGCCAGCAGTGTAAGCACAGATACGCAGTATTTT.

The J gene is TRBJ2-5, the V gene TRBV6-6; D may be TRBD1 (6 bases). Germline V gene lookup returns CDR1 MNHNY and CDR2 SVGAGI (reference sequence). V shed 0 bases and J shed 1 base, with 9 bases lying between them. The CDR3 has 15 residues. The CDR3 spells CASSYSGQLQETQYF. In DNA, the CDR3 is TGTGCCAGCAGTTACTCCGGACAGCTCCAAGAGACCCAGTACTTC.

The chain links TRBV6-5 to TRBJ2-1; TRBD2 matches at 7 bases. Trimming removed 0 bases from V and 9 bases from J; junction bases left unmatched: 8. The CDR3 has 15 amino acids. The germline V gene encodes CDR1 MNHEY and CDR2 SVGAGI. CDR3 in DNA: TGTGCCAGCAGTTACTCGTGGGAGGGTCTAGGTGAGCAGTTCTTC. Protein: CASSYSWEGLGEQFF.

V and J are TRBV7-6 and TRBJ2-1; D call uncertain. The CDR3 totals 13 residues. V dropped 3 bases and J dropped 8 bases, with 11 bases sitting between them. Per the germline V gene, CDR1 is SGHVS and CDR2 is FNYEAQ. CDR3 nucleotides: TGTGCCAGCAGCTTCTACGTTCGGGATGAGCAGTTCTTC. This sequence encodes CASSFYVRDEQFF.